What follows describes a single T cell receptor beta chain. This CDR3 region has 18 residues. Germline trimming cut 2 bases from V and 2 bases from J; bases unmatched to any gene: 9. From germline, CDR1 is MDHEN and CDR2 SYDVKM. These data belong to a study of OX40 agonist ivuxolimab in advanced cancers. Profiled with immunoSEQ multiplex PCR; TCRdb holds only in-frame clones, not every one. The data show some 63,000 clones, with 80% to 90% seen just once and around an eighth held by the top ten. Sequencing was performed on CD4+ or CD8+ T cells sorted from blood, taken in a trial of the OX40 agonist ivuxolimab. V gene TRBV28 combines with J gene TRBJ2-1; 10 nucleotides align to TRBD2. The clonotype originates from an adult with an advanced solid tumor such as melanoma, head and neck, liver or kidney cancer. The chain's CDR3 is CASSLDILLAGAYNEQFF. The DNA for the CDR3 is TGTGCCAGCAGTTTAGACATTTTGCTAGCGGGAGCCTACAATGAGCAGTTCTTC.